This T cell receptor beta chain was recorded in a study of control samples from healthy donors and cancer patients. Trimming cost V 1 base and J 7 bases; bases outside gene matches: 6. This CDR3 has 15 amino acids. Germline V lookup: CDR1 SNHLY, CDR2 FYNNEI. TCRdb's table, derived via immunoSEQ multiplex PCR, lists solely in-frame clones and lacks some. The sample has some 78,000 clones, 85% to 90% seen once; the top ten hold 7.5% to 9%. The sample consisted of blood. The gene calls are TRBV2 and TRBJ2-1, with TRBD1 matching over 8 bases. The origin of this receptor is a woman aged 55-70 years in good health. The CDR3 protein is CASSEGQGARNEQFF. CDR3 coding DNA: TGTGCCAGCAGTGAAGGGCAGGGGGCGAGGAATGAGCAGTTCTTC.